The entry that follows covers one T cell receptor beta chain sequence. In its sample, this clonotype was seen once. Its cognate antigen has yet to be identified. Base qualities are not recorded, but no much larger clone differs from it by a single base. One read is thin evidence. Peripheral blood CD8+ and CD4+ T cells from healthy donors, Susac syndrome patients and multiple sclerosis patients were profiled using high-throughput TCR beta sequencing. The healthy donors served as controls matched for age and sex. Bulk CD8+ and CD4+ T cells were purified by magnetic negative isolation, while CD8+ TEMRA cells were enriched using FACS. Blood was drawn into EDTA tubes, processed within 24 hours, and PBMCs were isolated by density gradient centrifugation. PBMCs intended for TCR sequencing were frozen in liquid nitrogen and were later thawed in a 37 degrees C water bath. The sorted or isolated CD4+, CD8+ and CD8+ TEMRA cells reached a purity of at least 90%.

The cysteine opens and the phenylalanine closes a CDR3 of 12 amino acids. The retained sequence is limited to the CDR3, 36 bases, with the frame set at the first base. V loses 6 bases of germline sequence and J loses 5 bases, and the interval between the two ends is 9 bases. This specimen comes from a study of CD8 T cells in Susac syndrome (dated by TCRdb to between 2017 and 2020). With respect to the entire study: Repertoire sequencing was used to test whether CD8+ T cell activation and differentiation in Susac syndrome was antigen driven. The study compared CD8+ T cell repertoire clonality among about a dozen healthy donors, about 14 Susac syndrome patients and fewer than 19 multiple sclerosis patients.

Beyond this particular receptor, the publication reports: The study acknowledged that relatively few individuals were included in the TCR sequencing and HLA analysis.

RNA was extracted using the RNeasy kit, and about 0.45 to 1 ug of the RNA was reverse transcribed with random hexamers. The immunoSEQ multiplex PCR assay, covering 54 Vbeta and 13 Jbeta segments, was used to amplify TCR beta CDR3 regions. Bias from PCR amplification was corrected by using a synthetic template baseline for primer optimization and for computational correction. On the authors' methods: Reads were annotated to V, D and J genes according to IMGT and were analyzed with immunoSEQ Analyzer, with only productive sequences retained. Clonality was computed as one minus Shannon entropy normalized by log2 of the number of productive unique sequences. For each patient and control, public and private clones were evaluated within the 100 most prevalent clones. A clone was defined as Susac-specific if it was absent from the healthy and MS cohorts, from more than 850 published viral clones and from other ImmuneACCESS disease sequences. Starting from the raw public reads, TCRdb applied fastp trimming at Q25, assembled clones with MiXCR and retained in-frame beta chains. Identical CDR3 proteins give one entry, which carries the most common genes and DNA. The V and J calls reflect TCRdb's pipeline rather than the authors' work. The sample records tens of thousands of distinct CDR3 sequences, around 94% of which are singletons. Roughly 0.27% of the sample rests with the top ten.

The sequence is built from TRBV12-3 or TRBV12-4 and TRBJ2-3; the D gene is unclear. The clonotype was recovered from a human donor in good health. The specimen sequenced was CD8+ T cells from PBMCs. The DNA sequence is as follows: TGTGCCAGCAGACCGAACAGAGATACGCAGTATTTT. Its amino acids are CASRPNRDTQYF.